Below are 17 T cell receptor beta chains sequenced from a single sample in a study of shared clonotypes between healthy human individuals. The assay was immunoSEQ multiplex PCR, and TCRdb's table has in-frame clones only and misses some. The sample includes roughly 590,000 clones, less than 97% of them seen just once. CD45RO-negative, CCR7-selected cells formed the naive CD8 fraction, which excluded terminally differentiated effector memory CD45RA+ cells. The sequenced sample was naive CD8+ T cells sorted from blood. Receptors were obtained from a woman aged 25 to 39 in good health.

The chain couples TRBV4-2 to TRBJ2-1, with 11 bases matching TRBD2. The trim removed 3 bases at V and 5 bases at J, leaving 6 bases unmatched. Germline CDR1 reads LGHNA; CDR2 reads YNFKEQ. The CDR3 has 16 residues. This CDR3 reads CASSQALAGGDNEQFF. In DNA form, the CDR3 reads TGTGCCAGCAGCCAGGCTCTAGCGGGAGGCGACAATGAGCAGTTCTTC.

This sequence joins TRBV10-2 and TRBJ2-7; unclear D gene. The CDR3 sequence is 16 residues long. V dropped 3 bases and J dropped 3 bases, with 18 bases sitting between them. Germline CDR1 and CDR2: WSHSY and SAAADI. The CDR3 here is CASSDNTVNGFYEQYF. The DNA for the CDR3 is TGCGCCAGCAGTGACAACACAGTGAATGGGTTCTACGAGCAGTACTTC.

A remark on this clone: Within the sample, other DNA sequences also encode this same CDR3. This sequence joins TRBV10-1 and TRBJ2-7; D is possibly TRBD2 (5 bases). Germline-derived CDR1 and CDR2 are WNHNN and SYGVQD (reference sequence). Trimming removed 3 bases from V and 2 bases from J, with 8 bases in between. The CDR3 is 13 residues long. For the CDR3, the DNA is TGCGCCAGCAGTGAACCGGGGACCTACGAGCAGTACTTC. Protein product: CASSEPGTYEQYF.

The chain combines TRBV28 with TRBJ1-2; TRBD1 matches 7 bases. CDR1 is MDHEN and CDR2 is SYDVKM in the germline V gene. The CDR3 spans 13 residues. Trimming at V came to 7 bases and at J to 2 bases, leaving 4 bases not matched to a gene. The CDR3 is CASTRGQNYGYTF. The CDR3, as DNA: TGTGCCAGCACCCGGGGACAGAACTATGGCTACACCTTC.

This clone was picked up one time. The CDR3 loop reads CASSFSREDIGWRDWTDTQYF. The CDR3, as DNA: TGTGCCAGCAGTTTTTCCAGGGAGGACATCGGGTGGAGAGATTGGACAGATACGCAGTATTTT. The rearrangement joins TRBV28 to TRBJ2-3; weak D call: TRBD2 (6 bases). Trimming pared 3 bases from V and 3 bases from J, leaving 31 bases between. The CDR3 covers 21 residues. Germline V gene lookup returns CDR1 MDHEN and CDR2 SYDVKM.

The chain has TRBV11-2 and TRBJ2-2; D possibly uses TRBD1 or TRBD2 (7 bases each). The CDR3 has 14 residues. CDR1 is SGHAT and CDR2 is FQNNGV in the germline V gene. With 5 bases removed from V and 4 bases from J, the gap between germline ends came to 11 bases. CDR3 sequence (DNA): TGTGCCAGCAGCCCAGGGGGGGGCACCGGGGAGCTGTTTTTT. Translating gives CASSPGGGTGELFF.

The chain recombines TRBV27 with TRBJ1-1, with no clear D. CDR1 MNHEY and CDR2 SMNVEV come from the germline V gene (reference sequence). Trimming shortened V by 0 bases and J by 0 bases, and 8 bases separated the two germline ends. The length of the CDR3 is 15 residues. Here the CDR3 reads CASSLSPFMNTEAFF. DNA of the CDR3: TGTGCCAGCAGTTTATCCCCCTTCATGAACACTGAAGCTTTCTTT.

The genes are TRBV7-8 and TRBJ2-5; 9 bases match TRBD1. The J call is uncertain, as TRBJ2-7 better fits the DNA end. The CDR3 spans 16 residues. The germline CDR1 and CDR2 sequences are SGHVS and FQNEAQ. This CDR3 reads CASSLYSGQGMYEQYF. In nucleotides, the CDR3 is TGTGCCAGCAGCTTATATTCGGGACAGGGAATGTACGAGCAGTACTTC.

This chain connects TRBV19 to TRBJ2-3, with TRBD2 as a possible D gene (5 bases). Trimming stripped 7 bases from V and 4 bases from J, with 15 bases between. Looked up from germline, CDR1 is LNHDA and CDR2 is SQIVND (reference sequence). CDR3 length: 14 residues. The CDR3 DNA follows: TGTGCCAGTAATCCGGGGAGCCTTGCAGATACGCAGTATTTT. This encodes CASNPGSLADTQYF.

This sequence joins TRBV7-9 and TRBJ1-2, with a tentative D call TRBD1 (5 bases). The germline gives CDR1 SEHNR, CDR2 FQNEAQ (reference sequence). This CDR3 contains 14 residues. The ends were cut back, 5 bases at V and 8 bases at J, with 18 bases in the middle. The CDR3 here is CASSHARPGEGYTF. CDR3 nucleotide sequence: TGTGCCAGCAGCCATGCCCGGCCGGGGGAGGGCTACACCTTC.

The rearrangement uses TRBV29-1 and TRBJ2-1; D is uncertain. V dropped 0 bases and J dropped 8 bases, with 14 bases sitting between them. This CDR3 has 14 residues. Germline loops: CDR1 SQVTM, CDR2 ANQGSEA. The CDR3 nucleotides are TGCAGCGTTGAAGAGAAGGAAACTGCCTATGAGCAGTTCTTC. Protein sequence: CSVEEKETAYEQFF.

V gene TRBV2 combines with J gene TRBJ2-4; 7 positions agree with TRBD2. This CDR3 spans 16 amino acids. V shed 0 bases and J 6 bases; nucleotides not matched to a gene: 8. The germline V gene has CDR1 SNHLY and CDR2 FYNNEI. CDR3: CASSEAGEGRGNIQYF. CDR3 coding DNA: TGTGCCAGCAGTGAAGCCGGGGAGGGCCGGGGAAACATTCAGTACTTC. Full variable domain (outside the CDR3, taken from reference TRBV2 and TRBJ2-4): EPEVTQTPSHQVTQMGQEVILRCVPISNHLYFYWYRQILGQKVEFLVSFYNNEISEKSEIFDDQFSVERPDGSNFTLKIRSTKLEDSAMYFCASSEAGEGRGNIQYFGAGTRLSVL.

The rearrangement uses TRBV19 and TRBJ2-1; possibly TRBD2 for D (6 bases). The V and J ends lost 1 base and 4 bases respectively, with 11 bases between them. The CDR3 length is 15 residues. CDR1 and CDR2 (germline): LNHDA, SQIVND (reference sequence). CDR3 nucleotide sequence: TGTGCCAGTAGTATAGTCATCCTAGCGTACAATGAGCAGTTCTTC. Its translation is CASSIVILAYNEQFF.

This rearrangement joins TRBV9 to TRBJ1-2, with TRBD1 identical over 8 bases. The CDR3 totals 17 residues. Germline-derived CDR1 and CDR2 are SGDLS and YYNGEE. Losses at the gene ends were 3 bases for V and 4 bases for J; bases not matched to a gene: 14. The CDR3 region is CASSGAGSDRGAYGYTF. In DNA form, the CDR3 reads TGTGCCAGCAGCGGCGCCGGTAGCGACAGGGGCGCCTATGGCTACACCTTC. Using reference TRBV9 and TRBJ1-2 for the parts outside the CDR3, the full variable domain is DSGVTQTPKHLITATGQRVTLRCSPRSGDLSVYWYQQSLDQGLQFLIQYYNGEERAKGNILERFSAQQFPDLHSELNLSSLELGDSALYFCASSGAGSDRGAYGYTFGSGTRLTVV.

The genes are TRBV5-6 and TRBJ2-1; 7 bases line up with TRBD1. The CDR3 loop spans 15 amino acids. Germline V gene sequence: CDR1 SGHDT, CDR2 YYEEEE. The V and J ends lost 4 bases and 7 bases, in that order; junction bases with no gene match: 11. This CDR3 reads CASSPRQTGYNEQFF. CDR3 bases: TGTGCCAGCAGCCCACGGCAGACAGGGTATAATGAGCAGTTCTTC.

The chain combines TRBV19 with TRBJ2-5, with a tentative D call TRBD2 (6 bases). Trimming shortened V by 6 bases and J by 1 base, and 15 bases separated the two germline ends. The germline V gene encodes CDR1 LNHDA and CDR2 SQIVND (reference sequence). The CDR3 length is 15 residues. CDR3 bases: TGTGCCAGTAGCGGGAGAGGGGAACTCCAAGAGACCCAGTACTTC. Translating it yields CASSGRGELQETQYF.

The chain carries TRBV19 and TRBJ2-1; a possible D gene is TRBD2 (5 bases). Germline-derived CDR1 and CDR2 are LNHDA and SQIVND (reference sequence). V lost 6 bases, J lost 4 bases, and 10 bases lay in between. This CDR3 contains 13 residues. The CDR3 coding sequence is TGTGCCAGTAGGAGCGGATCGTACAATGAGCAGTTCTTC. This gives the protein CASRSGSYNEQFF.